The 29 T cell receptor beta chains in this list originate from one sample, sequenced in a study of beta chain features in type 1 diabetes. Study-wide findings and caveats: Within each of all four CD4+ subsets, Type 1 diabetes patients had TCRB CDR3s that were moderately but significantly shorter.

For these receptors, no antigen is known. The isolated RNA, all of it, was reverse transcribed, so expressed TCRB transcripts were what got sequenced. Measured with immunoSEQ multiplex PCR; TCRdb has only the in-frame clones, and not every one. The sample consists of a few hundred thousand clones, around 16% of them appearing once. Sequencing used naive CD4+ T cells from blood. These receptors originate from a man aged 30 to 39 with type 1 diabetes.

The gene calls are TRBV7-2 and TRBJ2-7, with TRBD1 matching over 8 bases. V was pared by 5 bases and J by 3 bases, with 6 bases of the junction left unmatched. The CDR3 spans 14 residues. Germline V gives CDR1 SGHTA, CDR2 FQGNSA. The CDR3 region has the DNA TGTGCCAGCAGCCCAGGACAGGGCCTCTACGAGCAGTACTTC. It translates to CASSPGQGLYEQYF.

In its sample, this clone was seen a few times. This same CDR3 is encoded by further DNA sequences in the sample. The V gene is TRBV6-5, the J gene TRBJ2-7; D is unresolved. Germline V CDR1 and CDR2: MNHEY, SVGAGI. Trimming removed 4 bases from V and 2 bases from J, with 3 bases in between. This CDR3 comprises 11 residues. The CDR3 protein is CASSSPYEQYF. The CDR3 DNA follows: TGTGCCAGCAGTTCACCCTACGAGCAGTACTTC.

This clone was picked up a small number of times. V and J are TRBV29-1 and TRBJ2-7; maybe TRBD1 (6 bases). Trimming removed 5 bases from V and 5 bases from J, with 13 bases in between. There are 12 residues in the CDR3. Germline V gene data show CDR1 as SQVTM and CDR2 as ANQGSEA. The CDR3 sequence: CSVSLGGDEQYF. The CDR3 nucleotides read TGCAGCGTTTCCCTAGGGGGAGACGAGCAGTACTTC.

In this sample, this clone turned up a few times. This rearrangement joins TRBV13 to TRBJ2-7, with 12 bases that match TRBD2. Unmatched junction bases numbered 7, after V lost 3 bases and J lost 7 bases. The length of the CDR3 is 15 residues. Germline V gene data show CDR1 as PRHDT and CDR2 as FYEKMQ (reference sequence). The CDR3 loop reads CASSFGLAGSREQYF. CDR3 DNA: TGTGCCAGCAGCTTCGGACTAGCGGGGTCCCGGGAGCAGTACTTC.

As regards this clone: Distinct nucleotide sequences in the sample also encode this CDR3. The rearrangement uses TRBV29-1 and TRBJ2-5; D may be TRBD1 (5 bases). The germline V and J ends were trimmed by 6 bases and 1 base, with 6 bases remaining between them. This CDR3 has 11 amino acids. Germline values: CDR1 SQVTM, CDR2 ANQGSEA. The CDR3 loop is CSVTVQETQYF. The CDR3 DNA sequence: TGCAGCGTGACAGTCCAAGAGACCCAGTACTTC.

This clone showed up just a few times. CDR3 DNA sequence: TGCGCCAGCAGCTTGGTCTCCAATGAGCAGTTCTTC. Translated: CASSLVSNEQFF. The chain recombines TRBV5-1 with TRBJ2-1; unclear D gene. Trimming cost V 0 bases and J 6 bases, with 4 bases left between them. This CDR3 has 12 residues. Looked up from germline, CDR1 is SGHRS and CDR2 is YFSETQ. The variable domain in full, with the rest retrieved from reference TRBV5-1 and TRBJ2-1, is KAGVTQTPRYLIKTRGQQVTLSCSPISGHRSVSWYQQTPGQGLQFLFEYFSETQRNKGNFPGRFSGRQFSNSRSEMNVSTLELGDSALYLCASSLVSNEQFFGPGTRLTVL.

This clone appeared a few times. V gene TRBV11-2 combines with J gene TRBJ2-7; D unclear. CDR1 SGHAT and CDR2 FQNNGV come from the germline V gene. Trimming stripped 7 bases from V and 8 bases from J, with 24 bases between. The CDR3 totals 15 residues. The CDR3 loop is CASTDSHPTGTKQYF. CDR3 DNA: TGTGCCAGCACCGACTCTCACCCCACGGGTACGAAGCAGTACTTC.

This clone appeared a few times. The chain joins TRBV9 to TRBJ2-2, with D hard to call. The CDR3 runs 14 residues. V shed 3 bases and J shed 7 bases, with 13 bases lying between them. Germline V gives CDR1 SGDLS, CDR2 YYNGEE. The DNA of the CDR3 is TGTGCCAGCAGCGGGCCCCCGGTGGACGGGGAGCTGTTTTTT. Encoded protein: CASSGPPVDGELFF.

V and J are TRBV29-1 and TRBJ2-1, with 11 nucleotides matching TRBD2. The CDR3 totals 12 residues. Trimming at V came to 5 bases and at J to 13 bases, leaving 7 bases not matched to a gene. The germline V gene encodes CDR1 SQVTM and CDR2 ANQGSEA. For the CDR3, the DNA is TGCAGCGTTACACCTAGCGGGAGGCCCCAGTTCTTC. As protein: CSVTPSGRPQFF.

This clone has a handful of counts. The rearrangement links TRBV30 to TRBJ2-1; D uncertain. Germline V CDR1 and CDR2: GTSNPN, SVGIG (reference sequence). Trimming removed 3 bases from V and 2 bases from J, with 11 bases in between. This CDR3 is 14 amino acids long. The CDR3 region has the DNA TGTGCCTGGAGCACGAGCTCGCCCTACAATGAGCAGTTCTTC. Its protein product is CAWSTSSPYNEQFF.

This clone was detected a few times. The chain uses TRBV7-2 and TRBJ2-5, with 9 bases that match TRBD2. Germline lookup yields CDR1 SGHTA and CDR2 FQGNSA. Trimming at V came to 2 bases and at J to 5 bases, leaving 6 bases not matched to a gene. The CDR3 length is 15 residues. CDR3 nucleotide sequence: TGTGCCAGCAGCTTATATAGCGGGAGCTGGGAGACCCAGTACTTC. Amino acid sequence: CASSLYSGSWETQYF.

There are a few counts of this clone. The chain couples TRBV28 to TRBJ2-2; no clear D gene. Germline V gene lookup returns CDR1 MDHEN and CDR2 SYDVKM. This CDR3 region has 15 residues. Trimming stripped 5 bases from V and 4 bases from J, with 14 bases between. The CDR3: CASSDAATTTGELFF. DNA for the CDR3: TGTGCCAGCAGTGACGCGGCCACTACCACCGGGGAGCTGTTTTTT. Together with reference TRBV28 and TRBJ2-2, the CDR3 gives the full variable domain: DVKVTQSSRYLVKRTGEKVFLECVQDMDHENMFWYRQDPGLGLRLIYFSYDVKMKEKGDIPEGYSVSREKKERFSLILESASTNQTSMYLCASSDAATTTGELFFGEGSRLTVL.

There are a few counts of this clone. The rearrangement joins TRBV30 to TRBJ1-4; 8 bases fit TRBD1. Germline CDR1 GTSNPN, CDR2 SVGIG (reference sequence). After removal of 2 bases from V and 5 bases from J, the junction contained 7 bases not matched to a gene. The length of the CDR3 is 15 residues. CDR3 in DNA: TGTGCCTGGAGTAGAGGACAGGGTAGAAATGAAAAACTGTTTTTT. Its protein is CAWSRGQGRNEKLFF. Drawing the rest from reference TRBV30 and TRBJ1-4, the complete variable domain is SQTIHQWPATLVQPVGSPLSLECTVEGTSNPNLYWYRQAAGRGLQLLFYSVGIGQISSEVPQNLSASRPQDRQFILSSKKLLLSDSGFYLCAWSRGQGRNEKLFFGSGTQLSVL.

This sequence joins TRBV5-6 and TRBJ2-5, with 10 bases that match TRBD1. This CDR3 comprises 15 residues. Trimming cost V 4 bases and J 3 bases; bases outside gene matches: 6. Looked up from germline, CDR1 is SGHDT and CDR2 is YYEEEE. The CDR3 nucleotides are TGTGCCAGCAGCCCTCGGGGACAGGGGAAAGAGACCCAGTACTTC. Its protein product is CASSPRGQGKETQYF. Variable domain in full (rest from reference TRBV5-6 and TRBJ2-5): DAGVTQSPTHLIKTRGQQVTLRCSPKSGHDTVSWYQQALGQGPQFIFQYYEEEERQRGNFPDRFSGHQFPNYSSELNVNALLLGDSALYLCASSPRGQGKETQYFGPGTRLLVL.

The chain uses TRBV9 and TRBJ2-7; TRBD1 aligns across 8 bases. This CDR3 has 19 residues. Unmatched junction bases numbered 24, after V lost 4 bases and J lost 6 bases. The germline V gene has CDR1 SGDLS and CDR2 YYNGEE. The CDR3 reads CASSSHPRTGSLRGAEQYF. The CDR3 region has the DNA TGTGCCAGCAGCTCCCACCCTAGGACAGGGAGTTTAAGGGGCGCCGAGCAGTACTTC.

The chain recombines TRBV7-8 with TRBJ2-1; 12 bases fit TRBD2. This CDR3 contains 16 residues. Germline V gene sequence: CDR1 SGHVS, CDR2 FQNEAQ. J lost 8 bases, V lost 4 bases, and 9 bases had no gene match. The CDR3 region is CASSWGLAGQYDEQFF. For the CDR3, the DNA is TGTGCCAGCAGCTGGGGACTAGCGGGCCAGTACGATGAGCAGTTCTTC.

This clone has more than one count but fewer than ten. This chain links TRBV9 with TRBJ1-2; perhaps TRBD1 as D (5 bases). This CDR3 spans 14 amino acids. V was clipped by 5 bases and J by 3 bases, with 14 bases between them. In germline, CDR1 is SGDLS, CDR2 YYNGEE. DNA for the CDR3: TGTGCCAGCAGAGCTACCGGGACGGACTATGGCTACACCTTC. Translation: CASRATGTDYGYTF.

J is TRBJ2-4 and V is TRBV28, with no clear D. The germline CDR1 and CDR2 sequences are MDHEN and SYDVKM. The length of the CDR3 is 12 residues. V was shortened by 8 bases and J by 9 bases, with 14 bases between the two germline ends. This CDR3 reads CASSLPRAIQYF. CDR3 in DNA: TGTGCCAGCTCCCTCCCCCGGGCCATTCAGTACTTC.

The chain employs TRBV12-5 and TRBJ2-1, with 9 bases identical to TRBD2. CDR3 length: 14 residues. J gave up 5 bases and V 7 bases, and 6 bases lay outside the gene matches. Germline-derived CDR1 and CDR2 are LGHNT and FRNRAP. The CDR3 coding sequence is TGTGCTAGTGCCAAAGGACTAGCGAACAATGAGCAGTTCTTC. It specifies CASAKGLANNEQFF.

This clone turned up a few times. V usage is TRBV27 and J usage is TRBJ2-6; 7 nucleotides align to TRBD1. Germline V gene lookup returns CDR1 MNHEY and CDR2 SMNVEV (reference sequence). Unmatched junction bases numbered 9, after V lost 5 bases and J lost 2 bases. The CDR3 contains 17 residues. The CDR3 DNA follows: TGTGCCAGCAGTGAGAGACTGACAGGGACTGGGGCCAACGTCCTGACTTTC. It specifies CASSERLTGTGANVLTF.

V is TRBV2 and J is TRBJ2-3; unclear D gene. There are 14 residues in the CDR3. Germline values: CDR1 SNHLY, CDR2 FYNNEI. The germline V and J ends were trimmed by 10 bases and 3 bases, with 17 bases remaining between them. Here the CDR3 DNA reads TGTGCCACGAAATCCGGCTGGGTGACAGATACGCAGTATTTT. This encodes CATKSGWVTDTQYF.

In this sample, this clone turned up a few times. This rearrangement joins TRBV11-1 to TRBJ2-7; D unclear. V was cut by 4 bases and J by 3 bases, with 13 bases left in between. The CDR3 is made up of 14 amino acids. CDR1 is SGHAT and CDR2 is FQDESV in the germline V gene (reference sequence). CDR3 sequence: CASSSSGLHYEQYF. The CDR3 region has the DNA TGTGCCAGCAGCTCCAGTGGGCTTCACTACGAGCAGTACTTC.

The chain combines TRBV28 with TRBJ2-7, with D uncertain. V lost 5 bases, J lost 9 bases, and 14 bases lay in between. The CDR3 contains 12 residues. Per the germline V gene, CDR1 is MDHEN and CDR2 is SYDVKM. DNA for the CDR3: TGTGCCAGCAGTCTCGACATTCAGCGGCAGTACTTC. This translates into CASSLDIQRQYF.

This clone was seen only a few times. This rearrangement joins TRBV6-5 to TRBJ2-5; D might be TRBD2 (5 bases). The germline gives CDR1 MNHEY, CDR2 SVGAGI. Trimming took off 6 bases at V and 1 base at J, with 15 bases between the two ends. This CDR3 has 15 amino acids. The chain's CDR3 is CASRAGGGAQETQYF. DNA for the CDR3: TGTGCCAGCAGGGCGGGCGGAGGAGCCCAAGAGACCCAGTACTTC.

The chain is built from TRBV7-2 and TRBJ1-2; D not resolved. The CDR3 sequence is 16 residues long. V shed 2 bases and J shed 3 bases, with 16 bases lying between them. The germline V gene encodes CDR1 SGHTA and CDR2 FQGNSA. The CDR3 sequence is CASSLMGRGVDYGYTF. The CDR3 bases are TGTGCCAGCAGCTTAATGGGCCGAGGTGTGGACTATGGCTACACCTTC.

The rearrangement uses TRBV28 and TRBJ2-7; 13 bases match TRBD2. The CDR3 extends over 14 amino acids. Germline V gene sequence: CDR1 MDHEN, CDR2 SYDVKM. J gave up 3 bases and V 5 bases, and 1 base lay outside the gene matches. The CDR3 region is CASSGTSGNYEQYF. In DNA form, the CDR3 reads TGTGCCAGCAGTGGGACTAGCGGGAACTACGAGCAGTACTTC.

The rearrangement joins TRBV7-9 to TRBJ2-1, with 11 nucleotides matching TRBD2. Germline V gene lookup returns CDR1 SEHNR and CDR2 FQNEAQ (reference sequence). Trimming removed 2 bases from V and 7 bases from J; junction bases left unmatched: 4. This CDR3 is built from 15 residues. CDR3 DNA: TGTGCCAGCAGCTTATCCGGGACTAGCGGTAATGAGCAGTTCTTC. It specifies CASSLSGTSGNEQFF.

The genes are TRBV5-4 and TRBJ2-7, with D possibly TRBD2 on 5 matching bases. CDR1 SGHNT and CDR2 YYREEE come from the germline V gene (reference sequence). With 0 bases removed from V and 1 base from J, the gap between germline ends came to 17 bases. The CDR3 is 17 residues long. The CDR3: CASSLAVFGSTSYEQYF. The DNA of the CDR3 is TGTGCCAGCAGCTTGGCCGTCTTTGGGAGTACTTCCTACGAGCAGTACTTC.

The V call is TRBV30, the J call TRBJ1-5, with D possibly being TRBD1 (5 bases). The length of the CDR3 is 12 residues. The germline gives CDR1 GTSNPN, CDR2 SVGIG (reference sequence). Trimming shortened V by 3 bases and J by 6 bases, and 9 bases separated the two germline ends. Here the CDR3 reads CAWSWGGQPQHF. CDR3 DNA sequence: TGTGCCTGGAGCTGGGGGGGTCAGCCCCAGCATTTT.